The 18 T cell receptor beta chains in this list originate from one sample, sequenced in a study of cytomegalovirus exposure and HLA in healthy donors. PCR used 60 Vbeta primers and 13 Jbeta primers. Here immunoSEQ multiplex PCR was the method, and the copy in TCRdb shows in-frame clones only, minus some. Listed are fewer than 130,000 clones; 0.55% to 0.6% falls within the top ten. The sample was PBMCs. The receptor set was obtained from a man in his forties or fifties in good health and CMV-seronegative.

The rearrangement joins TRBV18 to TRBJ1-1; 8 bases align to TRBD1. Germline V lookup: CDR1 KGHSH, CDR2 LQKENI. There are 14 residues in the CDR3. V lost 3 bases and J lost 2; bases outside the gene matches: 2. The CDR3 DNA is TGTGCCAGCTCACCGGACAGGGAAAACACTGAAGCTTTCTTT. This gives the protein CASSPDRENTEAFF.

The chain has TRBV9 and TRBJ1-4; the D gene is possibly TRBD1 (5 bases). The CDR3 is made up of 16 amino acids. Germline V gene lookup returns CDR1 SGDLS and CDR2 YYNGEE. V lost 3 bases and J 1 base, leaving 13 bases between the germline ends. CDR3 residues: CASSGGPGETNEKLFF. CDR3 DNA: TGTGCCAGCAGCGGGGGCCCGGGGGAAACTAATGAAAAACTGTTTTTT.

The chain joins TRBV27 to TRBJ1-2, with 11 bases aligning to TRBD1. The junction had 3 bases not matched to a gene; V was cut back by 8 bases and J by 4 bases. The CDR3 sequence is 13 residues long. Germline V CDR1 and CDR2: MNHEY, SMNVEV (reference sequence). The CDR3 protein is CASRTGGSYGYTF. In nucleotides, the CDR3 is TGTGCCAGCCGGACAGGGGGCAGCTATGGCTACACCTTC.

The CDR3 sequence is CASSLQGGNTEAFF. As DNA, the CDR3 is TGTGCCAGCAGCCTTCAGGGGGGGAACACTGAAGCTTTCTTT. This chain connects TRBV7-2 to TRBJ1-1; 7 positions agree with TRBD1. Losses at the gene ends were 5 bases for V and 1 base for J; bases not matched to a gene: 4. The germline V gene encodes CDR1 SGHTA and CDR2 FQGNSA. The CDR3 has 14 residues.

This chain connects TRBV29-1 to TRBJ1-1, with D unclear. The germline CDR1 and CDR2 sequences are SQVTM and ANQGSEA. V lost 2 bases to trimming and J lost 1 base, with 11 bases between them. CDR3 size: 14 residues. CDR3 nucleotides: TGCAGCGTTGAACTTCGGCAGGCGAACACTGAAGCTTTCTTT. Translation gives CSVELRQANTEAFF.

For the CDR3, the DNA is TGTGCCAGCAGCTTGGTCACAACTAACTATGGCTACACCTTC. Translated, it gives CASSLVTTNYGYTF. This chain uses TRBV5-5 with TRBJ1-2; unclear D gene. The CDR3 runs to 14 residues. Germline loops: CDR1 SGHKS, CDR2 YYEKEE (reference sequence). The germline V and J ends were trimmed by 0 bases and 0 bases, with 6 bases remaining between them.

J is TRBJ1-5 and V is TRBV4-3; D may be TRBD1 (6 bases). V lost 4 bases and J 2 bases, leaving 12 bases between the germline ends. The CDR3 contains 15 residues. CDR1 is LGHNA, CDR2 YSLEER, per germline. CDR3 sequence: CASSRQVGGNQPQHF. CDR3 sequence (DNA): TGCGCCAGCAGCCGACAGGTCGGCGGCAATCAGCCCCAGCATTTT.

The CDR3: CASRGLAGYNEQFF. The DNA of the CDR3 is TGTGCCAGCAGGGGGCTAGCGGGTTACAATGAGCAGTTCTTC. J is TRBJ2-1 and V is TRBV5-6, with 8 bases aligning to TRBD2. There are 14 residues in the CDR3. After removal of 5 bases from V and 4 bases from J, the junction contained 5 bases not matched to a gene. The germline CDR1 and CDR2 sequences are SGHDT and YYEEEE.

V usage is TRBV6-1 and J usage is TRBJ2-7, with a possible D match to TRBD1 (6 bases). V was trimmed by 6 bases and J by 2 bases, leaving 14 bases between them. CDR3 length equals 14 residues. The germline CDR1 and CDR2 sequences are MNHNS and SASEGT. The CDR3 protein is CASRAQGSAYEQYF. The DNA of the CDR3 is TGTGCCAGCAGGGCCCAGGGGAGCGCCTACGAGCAGTACTTC.

The genes are TRBV7-2 and TRBJ2-1; 8 bases match TRBD1. Germline V CDR1 and CDR2: SGHTA, FQGNSA. The ends lost 5 bases at V and 4 bases at J; junction bases unmatched: 7. CDR3 length: 15 residues. The CDR3 here is CASSARQGQYNEQFF. In nucleotides, the CDR3 is TGTGCCAGCAGCGCTAGACAGGGGCAATACAATGAGCAGTTCTTC.

The gene calls are TRBV25-1 and TRBJ1-1; the D is unclear. The V end was cut by 1 base, the J end by 1 base, with 13 bases between. This CDR3 is built from 16 residues. From germline, CDR1 is MGHDK and CDR2 SYGVNS. CDR3 sequence: CASSEFSGTENTEAFF. Here the CDR3 DNA reads TGTGCCAGCAGTGAATTTAGCGGTACAGAGAACACTGAAGCTTTCTTT.

This chain joins TRBV5-1 and TRBJ1-1; 7 bases match TRBD1. This CDR3 region has 14 residues. Unmatched junction bases numbered 3, after V lost 0 bases and J lost 4 bases. CDR1 and CDR2 from the germline V gene are SGHRS and YFSETQ. The CDR3: CASSLDRGSTEAFF. CDR3 coding DNA: TGCGCCAGCAGCTTGGACAGGGGATCCACTGAAGCTTTCTTT.

This chain uses TRBV27 with TRBJ1-1, with D possibly being TRBD1 (6 bases). CDR3 length: 14 amino acids. Germline CDR1 MNHEY, CDR2 SMNVEV (reference sequence). Trimming took off 4 bases at V and 4 bases at J, with 13 bases between the two ends. CDR3 protein: CASSSRDIGTEAFF. CDR3 sequence (DNA): TGTGCCAGCAGTTCCCGGGACATTGGCACTGAAGCTTTCTTT.

The CDR3 reads CASSVLAGGLTGELFF. CDR3 DNA: TGCGCCAGCAGCGTGCTGGCGGGGGGGCTCACCGGGGAGCTGTTTTTT. The genes are TRBV5-1 and TRBJ2-2; 9 bases match TRBD2. Looked up from germline, CDR1 is SGHRS and CDR2 is YFSETQ. V gave up 4 bases and J gave up 4 bases; unmatched junction bases: 8. The length of the CDR3 is 16 residues.

This rearrangement joins TRBV18 to TRBJ2-7; the D gene is possibly TRBD2 (6 bases). The CDR3 runs to 13 residues. V was pared by 6 bases and J by 0 bases, with 9 bases between. The germline CDR1 and CDR2 sequences are KGHSH and LQKENI. This CDR3 is CASSPGLSYEQYF. CDR3 bases: TGTGCCAGCTCCCCGGGACTCTCCTACGAGCAGTACTTC.

The CDR3 sequence: CASSLVRSTNSEQYF. Written as DNA, the CDR3 is TGCGCCAGCAGCTTGGTTCGGTCCACCAACTCCGAGCAGTACTTC. This sequence joins TRBV5-1 and TRBJ2-7; D uncertain. Between the trimmed V and J ends, which lost 0 bases and 6 bases, there was a span of 16 bases. Germline CDR1 is SGHRS and CDR2 is YFSETQ. The length of the CDR3 is 15 residues.

The V and J genes are TRBV27 and TRBJ1-5; D is uncertain. CDR3 length: 13 amino acids. Trimming stripped 5 bases from V and 3 bases from J, with 8 bases between. The germline V gene encodes CDR1 MNHEY and CDR2 SMNVEV (reference sequence). The CDR3: CASSPGSNQPQHF. CDR3 in DNA: TGTGCCAGCAGTCCGGGATCCAATCAGCCCCAGCATTTT.

The chain couples TRBV25-1 to TRBJ2-7; D is undetermined. Germline values: CDR1 MGHDK, CDR2 SYGVNS. V gave up 5 bases and J gave up 4 bases, with 15 bases separating them. The CDR3 has 14 residues. CDR3 residues: CASSRGRLSYEQYF. CDR3 in DNA: TGTGCCAGCAGTAGAGGCCGTCTGTCTTACGAGCAGTACTTC.